This passage covers 21 T cell receptor beta chains from one sample sequenced in a study of blood T cell repertoires in COVID-19. The table came from immunoSEQ multiplex PCR; TCRdb's copy has only in-frame clones and leaves some out. The table includes 150,000 to 200,000 clones, approximately 86% detected once. Sequenced: peripheral blood. Every receptor here comes from a man between 65 and 85 years old with acute or convalescent COVID-19.

The chain carries TRBV13 and TRBJ2-6, with 10 bases that match TRBD1. The CDR3 runs to 18 residues. In germline, CDR1 is PRHDT, CDR2 FYEKMQ (reference sequence). Germline trimming cut 5 bases from V and 0 bases from J; bases unmatched to any gene: 7. For the CDR3, the DNA is TGTGCCAGCAGCCCGAGGACAGGGGGAAACTCTGGGGCCAACGTCCTGACTTTC. Its protein product is CASSPRTGGNSGANVLTF. Supplemented by reference TRBV13 and TRBJ2-6, the full variable domain reads AAGVIQSPRHLIKEKRETATLKCYPIPRHDTVYWYQQGPGQDPQFLISFYEKMQSDKGSIPDRFSAQQFSDYHSELNMSSLELGDSALYFCASSPRTGGNSGANVLTFGAGSRLTVL.

The V and J genes are TRBV15 and TRBJ1-6, with 8 positions matching TRBD1. Trimming took 5 bases from V and 14 from J; bases not matched to a gene: 14. The length of the CDR3 is 15 residues. In germline, CDR1 is LNHNV, CDR2 YYDKDF (reference sequence). The CDR3 reads CATSAPGTGGVALHF. The CDR3 bases are TGTGCCACCAGCGCCCCCGGGACAGGCGGCGTGGCCCTCCACTTT.

The chain combines TRBV6-1 with TRBJ1-4; a possible D gene is TRBD1 (6 bases). The V end lost 1 base, the J end lost 6 bases, and 12 bases lay between the germline ends. From germline, CDR1 is MNHNS and CDR2 SASEGT. The CDR3 runs 15 residues. This chain's CDR3 is CASSEGKGGYEKLFF. The DNA of the CDR3 is TGTGCCAGCAGTGAAGGGAAAGGGGGTTATGAAAAACTGTTTTTT.

This chain uses TRBV5-6 with TRBJ1-2, with 9 bases matching TRBD1. The CDR3 spans 12 residues. Germline values: CDR1 SGHDT, CDR2 YYEEEE. The V segment lost 7 bases and the J segment 8 bases; nucleotides outside the gene matches: 6. The CDR3 loop is CASQGQGGGYTF. CDR3 bases: TGTGCCAGCCAGGGACAGGGTGGAGGCTACACCTTC.

V and J are TRBV27 and TRBJ2-6, with TRBD1 identical over 8 bases. CDR1 is MNHEY, CDR2 SMNVEV, per germline (reference sequence). The CDR3 runs to 15 residues. Germline trimming cut 7 bases from V and 1 base from J; bases unmatched to any gene: 3. The CDR3, as DNA: TGTGCCAGCACCCAGGGGGCTTCTGGGGCCAACGTCCTGACTTTC. This translates into CASTQGASGANVLTF.

The chain has TRBV6-2 or TRBV6-3 and TRBJ2-1; D not resolved. V gave up 0 bases and J gave up 2 bases, with 11 bases separating them. The germline CDR1 and CDR2 sequences are MNHEY and SVGEGT. This CDR3 region has 16 residues. CDR3 amino acids: CASSYSMLLTYNEQFF. For the CDR3, the DNA is TGTGCCAGCAGTTACTCGATGCTACTTACCTACAATGAGCAGTTCTTC.

This chain uses TRBV6-1 with TRBJ2-6; D remains unclear. The CDR3 runs to 17 residues. Germline loops: CDR1 MNHNS, CDR2 SASEGT. V was pared by 0 bases and J by 1 base, with 10 bases between. The CDR3 reads CASSEALQESGANVLTF. Written as DNA, the CDR3 is TGTGCCAGCAGTGAAGCGCTTCAAGAGTCTGGGGCCAACGTCCTGACTTTC.

The gene calls are TRBV27 and TRBJ2-1; TRBD2 might be the D (5 bases). The CDR3 covers 15 residues. CDR1 is MNHEY, CDR2 SMNVEV, per germline (reference sequence). Deletions cut 7 bases from V and 3 bases from J, with 16 bases between. The chain's CDR3 is CASTSGGSGYNEQFF. CDR3 nucleotides: TGTGCCAGCACCTCCGGTGGGAGCGGCTACAATGAGCAGTTCTTC.

The chain recombines TRBV11-2 with TRBJ1-2, with D maybe TRBD1 (6 bases). From germline, CDR1 is SGHAT and CDR2 FQNNGV. This CDR3 contains 16 residues. V was clipped by 1 base and J by 7 bases, with 19 bases between them. The CDR3 sequence is CASSLGVGPQGGGYTF. The CDR3 DNA is TGTGCCAGCAGCTTAGGGGTGGGGCCCCAAGGGGGTGGCTACACCTTC. Full variable domain (remainder filled in from reference TRBV11-2 and TRBJ1-2): EAGVAQSPRYKIIEKRQSVAFWCNPISGHATLYWYQQILGQGPKLLIQFQNNGVVDDSQLPKDRFSAERLKGVDSTLKIQPAKLEDSAVYLCASSLGVGPQGGGYTFGSGTRLTVV.

V gene TRBV2 combines with J gene TRBJ1-6; no firm D call. V gave up 1 base and J gave up 2 bases, with 6 bases separating them. The CDR3 covers 15 residues. The germline V gene encodes CDR1 SNHLY and CDR2 FYNNEI. This CDR3 is CASSEGRTYNSPLHF. The CDR3 nucleotides are TGTGCCAGCAGTGAAGGCAGGACCTATAATTCACCCCTCCACTTT.

V gene TRBV7-2 combines with J gene TRBJ1-1, with 9 bases matching TRBD1. V was pared by 5 bases and J by 1 base, with 8 bases of the junction left unmatched. Germline V lookup: CDR1 SGHTA, CDR2 FQGNSA. The CDR3 contains 16 residues. The CDR3 DNA reads TGTGCCAGCAGCCCCGGGACAGGGAGGGGGAACACTGAAGCTTTCTTT. As protein: CASSPGTGRGNTEAFF.

The chain is built from TRBV6-6 and TRBJ2-7, with D perhaps matching TRBD2 (5 bases). V was clipped by 4 bases and J by 4 bases, with 8 bases between them. Germline lookup yields CDR1 MNHNY and CDR2 SVGAGI (reference sequence). This CDR3 spans 12 amino acids. CDR3 DNA sequence: TGTGCCAGCAGTTCAAGGGAGTACGAGCAGTACTTC. It is translated as CASSSREYEQYF.

This chain links TRBV6-2 or TRBV6-3 with TRBJ2-6, with a tentative D call TRBD2 (5 bases). The CDR3 is 12 amino acids. Trimming removed 4 bases at V and 15 bases at J, with 13 bases between. CDR1 MNHEY and CDR2 SVGEGT come from the germline V gene. The CDR3 nucleotides read TGTGCCAGCAGTTCCTCCGGACTCCCCCTGACTTTC. Protein: CASSSSGLPLTF.

V usage is TRBV7-3 and J usage is TRBJ2-3, with D possibly TRBD2 on 6 matching bases. This CDR3 has 15 residues. The V end was cut by 6 bases, the J end by 5 bases, with 18 bases between. CDR1 is SGHTA, CDR2 FQGTGA, per germline. This CDR3 reads CASSFVGGIGDTQYF. The CDR3 region has the DNA TGTGCCAGCAGTTTCGTGGGGGGAATAGGAGATACGCAGTATTTT.

This chain connects TRBV6-5 to TRBJ2-7, with D unresolved. The CDR3 extends over 16 amino acids. CDR1 is MNHEY, CDR2 SVGAGI, per germline. V lost 0 bases and J lost 4, with 16 bases in between. The CDR3 loop is CASSYSSYPLWYEQYF. As DNA, the CDR3 is TGTGCCAGCAGTTACTCGAGCTACCCCCTGTGGTACGAGCAGTACTTC.

This chain links TRBV7-8 with TRBJ2-2; possibly TRBD1 for D (5 bases). Germline loops: CDR1 SGHVS, CDR2 FQNEAQ. The CDR3 spans 16 residues. The V gene lost 0 bases and the J gene lost 6 bases, with 14 bases spanning the gap. CDR3: CASSLAQGNVAGELFF. The CDR3 coding sequence is TGTGCCAGCAGCTTAGCGCAGGGAAATGTAGCCGGGGAGCTGTTTTTT.

V and J are TRBV7-3 and TRBJ2-1; D may be TRBD2 (6 bases). V lost 4 bases to trimming and J lost 2 bases, with 12 bases between them. CDR1 is SGHTA and CDR2 is FQGTGA in the germline V gene. The CDR3 is 15 residues long. The CDR3 protein is CASSSGRSAYNEQFF. The CDR3 nucleotides are TGTGCCAGCAGCTCCGGGAGAAGCGCCTACAATGAGCAGTTCTTC. Complete variable domain (other parts from reference TRBV7-3 and TRBJ2-1): GAGVSQTPSNKVTEKGKYVELRCDPISGHTALYWYRQSLGQGPEFLIYFQGTGAADDSGLPNDRFFAVRPEGSVSTLKIQRTERGDSAVYLCASSSGRSAYNEQFFGPGTRLTVL.

The chain joins TRBV11-3 to TRBJ2-3, with D perhaps TRBD1 (6 bases). CDR1 and CDR2 from the germline V gene are SGHNT and YENEEA. The CDR3 spans 14 residues. V dropped 5 bases and J dropped 0 bases, with 9 bases sitting between them. The CDR3 bases are TGTGCCAGCAGCCCACAGGGTAGCACAGATACGCAGTATTTT. Protein product: CASSPQGSTDTQYF.

The V call is TRBV4-3, the J call TRBJ2-1, with TRBD1 identical over 8 bases. The CDR3 spans 22 residues. From germline, CDR1 is LGHNA and CDR2 YSLEER. V lost 0 bases to trimming and J lost 2 bases; unmatched junction nucleotides: 21. The CDR3 region is CASSQETPSDRDGVSTYNEQFF. For the CDR3, the DNA is TGCGCCAGCAGCCAAGAAACCCCATCGGACAGGGATGGGGTCAGTACCTACAATGAGCAGTTCTTC.

This chain uses TRBV10-3 with TRBJ1-2; 7 bases line up with TRBD1. The trim removed 6 bases at V and 3 bases at J, leaving 7 bases unmatched. Germline loops: CDR1 ENHRY, CDR2 SYGVKD. This CDR3 has 14 amino acids. CDR3 DNA: TGTGCCATCAGCGAGGGGGACAGCTACTATGGCTACACCTTC. Amino acid sequence: CAISEGDSYYGYTF.

The rearrangement uses TRBV5-1 and TRBJ1-4; 9 positions match TRBD1. V lost 3 bases and J lost 5; bases outside the gene matches: 17. Germline assignment: CDR1 SGHRS and CDR2 YFSETQ. This CDR3 region has 19 residues. The CDR3 bases are TGCGCCAGCAGCTCCAGAACAGGGACAGGGAATCCCTCCAATGAAAAACTGTTTTTT. This translates into CASSSRTGTGNPSNEKLFF.